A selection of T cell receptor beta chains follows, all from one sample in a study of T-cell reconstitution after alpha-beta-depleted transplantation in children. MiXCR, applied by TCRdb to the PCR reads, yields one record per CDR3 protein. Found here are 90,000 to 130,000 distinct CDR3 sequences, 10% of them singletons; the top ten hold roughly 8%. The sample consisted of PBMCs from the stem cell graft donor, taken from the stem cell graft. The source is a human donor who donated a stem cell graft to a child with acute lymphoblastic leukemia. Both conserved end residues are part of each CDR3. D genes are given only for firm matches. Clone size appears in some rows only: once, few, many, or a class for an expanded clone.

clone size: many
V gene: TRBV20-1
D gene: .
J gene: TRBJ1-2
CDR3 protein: CSARDLASNYGYTF
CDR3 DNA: TGCAGTGCTAGAGATCTAGCCTCAAACTATGGCTACACCTTC

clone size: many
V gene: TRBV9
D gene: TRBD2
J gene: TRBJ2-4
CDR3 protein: CASSVAGTRNIQYF
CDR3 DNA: TGTGCCAGCAGCGTAGCCGGGACTAGGAACATTCAGTACTTC

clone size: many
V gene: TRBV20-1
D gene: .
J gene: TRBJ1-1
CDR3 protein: CSARDPRQGFMLNTEAFF
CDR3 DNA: TGCAGTGCTAGAGATCCTCGGCAGGGATTTATGCTGAACACTGAAGCTTTCTTT

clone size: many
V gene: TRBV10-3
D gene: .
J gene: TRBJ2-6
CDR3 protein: CAISERVTSGANVLTF
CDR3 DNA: TGTGCCATCAGTGAGCGAGTGACCTCTGGGGCCAACGTCCTGACTTTC

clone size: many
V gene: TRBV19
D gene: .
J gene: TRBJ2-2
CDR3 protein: CASSISGPGELFF
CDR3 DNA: TGTGCCAGTAGTATTAGTGGGCCCGGGGAGCTGTTTTTT

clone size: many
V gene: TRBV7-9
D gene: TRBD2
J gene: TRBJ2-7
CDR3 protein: CASSLASGREAYEQYF
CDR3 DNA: TGTGCCAGCAGCTTAGCGTCAGGGCGGGAGGCCTACGAGCAGTACTTC

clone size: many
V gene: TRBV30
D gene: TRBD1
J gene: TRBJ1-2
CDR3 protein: CASETGLNYGYTF
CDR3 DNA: TGTGCCTCGGAGACAGGGTTGAACTATGGCTACACCTTC

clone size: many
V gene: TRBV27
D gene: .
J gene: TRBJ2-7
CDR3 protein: CASSLSGVSSYEQYF
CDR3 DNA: TGTGCCAGCAGTTTATCAGGGGTTAGCTCCTACGAGCAGTACTTC

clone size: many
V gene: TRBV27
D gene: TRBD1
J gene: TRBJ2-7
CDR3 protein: CASSLPGTADGEQYF
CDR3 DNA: TGTGCCAGCAGTCTCCCCGGGACAGCCGACGGCGAGCAGTACTTC

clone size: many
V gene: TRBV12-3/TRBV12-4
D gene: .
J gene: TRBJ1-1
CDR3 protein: CASSLGRHTEAFF
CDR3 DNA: TGTGCCAGCAGTTTAGGTCGGCACACTGAAGCTTTCTTT

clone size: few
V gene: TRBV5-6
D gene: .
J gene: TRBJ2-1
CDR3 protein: CASSLKGRGNEQFF
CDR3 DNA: TGTGCCAGCAGCTTGAAGGGTAGGGGGAATGAGCAGTTCTTC

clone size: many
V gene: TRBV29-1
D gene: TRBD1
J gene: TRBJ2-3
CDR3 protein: CSVLQGAGDTQYF
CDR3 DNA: TGCAGCGTTTTACAGGGGGCTGGAGATACGCAGTATTTT

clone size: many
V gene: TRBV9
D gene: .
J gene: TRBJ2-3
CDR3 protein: CASSVGAGSTDTQYF
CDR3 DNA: TGTGCCAGCAGCGTTGGGGCGGGGAGCACAGATACGCAGTATTTT

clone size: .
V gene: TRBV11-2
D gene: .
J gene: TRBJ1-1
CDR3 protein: CASSLGRSTEAFF
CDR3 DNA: TGTGCCAGCAGCTTGGGGAGAAGCACTGAAGCTTTCTTT

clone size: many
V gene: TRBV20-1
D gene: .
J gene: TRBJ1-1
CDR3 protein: CSALTVGNTEAFF
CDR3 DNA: TGCAGTGCTTTGACGGTCGGGAACACTGAAGCTTTCTTT

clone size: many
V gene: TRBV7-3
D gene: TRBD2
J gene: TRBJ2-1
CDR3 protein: CASSLEALAGVGEQFF
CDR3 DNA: TGTGCCAGCAGCTTAGAGGCACTAGCGGGAGTGGGTGAGCAGTTCTTC

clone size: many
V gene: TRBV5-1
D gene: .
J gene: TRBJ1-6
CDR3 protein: CASSQGGRSPLHF
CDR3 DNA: TGCGCCAGCAGCCAAGGGGGACGTTCACCCCTCCACTTT

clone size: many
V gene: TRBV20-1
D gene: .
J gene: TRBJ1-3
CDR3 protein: CSARKTEPGNTIYF
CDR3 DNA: TGCAGTGCGCGTAAGACAGAACCTGGAAACACCATATATTTT

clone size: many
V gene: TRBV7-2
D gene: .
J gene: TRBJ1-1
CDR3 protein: CASSLSEGLRTEAFF
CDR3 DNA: TGTGCCAGCAGTTTATCTGAGGGCCTTCGAACTGAAGCTTTCTTT